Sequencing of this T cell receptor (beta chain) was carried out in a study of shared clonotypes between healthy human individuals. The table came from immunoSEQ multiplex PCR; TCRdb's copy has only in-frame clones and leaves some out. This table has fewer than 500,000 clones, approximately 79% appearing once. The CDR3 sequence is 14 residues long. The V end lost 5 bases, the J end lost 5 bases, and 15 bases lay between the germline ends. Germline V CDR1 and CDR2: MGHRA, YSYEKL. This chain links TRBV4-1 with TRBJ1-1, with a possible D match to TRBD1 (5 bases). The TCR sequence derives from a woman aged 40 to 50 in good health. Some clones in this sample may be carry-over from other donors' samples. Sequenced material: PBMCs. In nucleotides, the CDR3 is TGCGCCAGCAGCAGGGGCCCGGAGATGACTGAAGCTTTCTTT. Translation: CASSRGPEMTEAFF.